Below, 10 T cell receptor beta chains from the same sample are listed, as sequenced in a study of blood T cell repertoires in COVID-19. TCRdb keeps only in-frame clones here, not all; method: immunoSEQ multiplex PCR. The sample lists approximately 350,000 clones; 87% were seen once. The sequenced material came from PBMCs or T cells enriched from blood (not recorded which). The receptors here all came from a woman in her 30s who had recovered from COVID-19.

CDR3 sequence (DNA): TGTGCCATCAGTGAGTCTAGAACTATTAACACCGGGGAGCTGTTTTTT. Protein sequence: CAISESRTINTGELFF. V gene TRBV10-3 combines with J gene TRBJ2-2; D remains ambiguous. Trimming took off 0 bases at V and 2 bases at J, with 10 bases between the two ends. The CDR3 totals 16 residues. Germline loops: CDR1 ENHRY, CDR2 SYGVKD.

This sequence joins TRBV25-1 and TRBJ1-1, with a weak D call TRBD1 (6 bases). Germline lookup yields CDR1 MGHDK and CDR2 SYGVNS. CDR3 length equals 11 residues. Trimming pared 8 bases from V and 11 bases from J, leaving 15 bases between. CDR3 loop: CASRQADTAFF. The CDR3 DNA sequence: TGTGCCAGCCGACAGGCTGACACGGCTTTCTTT.

J is TRBJ2-7 and V is TRBV28; 10 bases agree with TRBD1. This CDR3 contains 14 residues. Germline loops: CDR1 MDHEN, CDR2 SYDVKM. J was trimmed by 4 bases and V by 6 bases; bases with no gene match: 6. For the CDR3, the DNA is TGTGCCAGCAGGTGGGGGACAGGGGAATACGAGCAGTACTTC. Amino acids: CASRWGTGEYEQYF. The variable domain in full, with the rest retrieved from reference TRBV28 and TRBJ2-7, is DVKVTQSSRYLVKRTGEKVFLECVQDMDHENMFWYRQDPGLGLRLIYFSYDVKMKEKGDIPEGYSVSREKKERFSLILESASTNQTSMYLCASRWGTGEYEQYFGPGTRLTVT.

The chain has TRBV21-1 and TRBJ1-1. TRBV21-1 is reported as a pseudogene. The CDR3 is 16 residues long. CDR3 region: CASSKECGGMNTEAFF. In DNA, the CDR3 is TGTGCCAGCAGCAAAGAATGCGGGGGGATGAACACTGAAGCTTTCTTT.

J is TRBJ2-2 and V is TRBV9; D is possibly TRBD1 (5 bases). There are 15 residues in the CDR3. CDR1 and CDR2 from the germline V gene are SGDLS and YYNGEE. V shed 3 bases and J shed 0 bases, with 9 bases lying between them. Here the CDR3 DNA reads TGTGCCAGCAGCGCCCAGGGTTCGAACACCGGGGAGCTGTTTTTT. It codes for CASSAQGSNTGELFF.

The chain carries TRBV7-9 and TRBJ2-1; 7 bases agree with TRBD2. Germline CDR1 SEHNR, CDR2 FQNEAQ (reference sequence). The J segment lost 5 bases and the V segment lost 6 bases, leaving 7 bases of the junction unmatched. This CDR3 is 14 amino acids long. CDR3 coding DNA: TGTGCCAGCAGGGGAGGCGCGGGAGACAATGAGCAGTTCTTC. Its translation: CASRGGAGDNEQFF.

The chain employs TRBV4-1 and TRBJ1-2, with 10 bases that match TRBD1. The CDR3 is 16 amino acids. Germline loops: CDR1 MGHRA, CDR2 YSYEKL. Losses at the gene ends were 1 base for V and 6 bases for J; bases not matched to a gene: 8. The CDR3 DNA follows: TGCGCCAGCAGCCAAGTTGGACAGGGGGAAAGCGATGGCTACACCTTC. It specifies CASSQVGQGESDGYTF.

This clone was seen a handful of times. The chain combines TRBV3-1 (or the pseudogene TRBV3-2) with TRBJ1-4; a weak D match, TRBD1 (5 bases). The CDR3 loop spans 14 amino acids. CDR1 is LGHDT, CDR2 YNNKEL, per germline (reference sequence). V lost 4 bases to trimming and J lost 6 bases, with 12 bases between them. In nucleotides, the CDR3 is TGTGCCAGCAGCCCTTGGGGGGAGTATGAAAAACTGTTTTTT. Amino acids: CASSPWGEYEKLFF.

The chain couples TRBV2 to TRBJ1-1, with a weak D call TRBD1 (6 bases). The V end lost 7 bases, the J end lost 1 base, and 10 bases lay between the germline ends. Germline CDR1 SNHLY, CDR2 FYNNEI. This CDR3 contains 13 residues. As DNA, the CDR3 is TGTGCCAGCACCTTACAGGGGAACACTGAAGCTTTCTTT. Translation gives CASTLQGNTEAFF.

This clone has just one count. The chain uses TRBV28 and TRBJ2-7, with a tentative D call TRBD2 (6 bases). This CDR3 region has 11 residues. Germline CDR1 reads MDHEN; CDR2 reads SYDVKM. Trimming took off 6 bases at V and 12 bases at J, with 15 bases between the two ends. The CDR3 DNA reads as TGTGCCAGCAGGCGCATGACTAGAAGGTACTTC. Amino acid sequence: CASRRMTRRYF.